These 8 T cell receptor beta chains came from one sample sequenced in a study of T cell changes during pregnancy in multiple sclerosis. Repertoires were generated with immunoSEQ multiplex PCR, while TCRdb's copy carries only in-frame clones and drops some. The sample has about 110,000 clones; 85% to 95% are singletons. The material sequenced was peripheral blood, taken in the third trimester of pregnancy. The receptors derive from a female donor in good health, enrolled as a control in a pregnancy study.

The chain links TRBV16 to TRBJ1-1, with 7 bases matching TRBD1. Losses at the gene ends were 1 base for V and 4 bases for J; bases not matched to a gene: 6. Germline CDR1 and CDR2: KGHSY and FQNENV. This CDR3 has 15 amino acids. Here the CDR3 DNA reads TGTGCCAGCAGCCAATTTGGGCAGGGGGGCACTGAAGCTTTCTTT. Its protein is CASSQFGQGGTEAFF.

This chain connects TRBV7-2 to TRBJ1-1; TRBD1 agrees at 8 bases. Trimming cost V 6 bases and J 1 base; bases outside gene matches: 4. This CDR3 has 14 amino acids. In germline, CDR1 is SGHTA, CDR2 FQGNSA. As DNA, the CDR3 is TGTGCCAGCAGTCCAGGGGGCTGGAACACTGAAGCTTTCTTT. Its protein is CASSPGGWNTEAFF.

V gene TRBV6-5 combines with J gene TRBJ2-5; a weak D match, TRBD1 (5 bases). This CDR3 comprises 13 residues. Germline V gene data show CDR1 as MNHEY and CDR2 as SVGAGI. The V end was cut by 2 bases, the J end by 1 base, with 5 bases between. The CDR3 loop is CASSYDSQETQYF. In nucleotides, the CDR3 is TGTGCCAGCAGTTACGACAGCCAAGAGACCCAGTACTTC.

This chain links TRBV9 with TRBJ1-6; 9 nucleotides match TRBD1. Germline V gives CDR1 SGDLS, CDR2 YYNGEE. The J segment lost 3 bases and the V segment lost 3 bases, leaving 7 bases of the junction unmatched. This CDR3 contains 17 residues. The CDR3 loop reads CASSDFGTGIYNSPLHF. Written as DNA, the CDR3 is TGTGCCAGCAGCGACTTCGGGACAGGGATCTATAATTCACCCCTCCACTTT.

The chain recombines TRBV29-1 with TRBJ1-2; the match to TRBD1 covers 7 bases. Germline CDR1 and CDR2: SQVTM and ANQGSEA. This CDR3 has 13 residues. After removal of 4 bases from V and 4 bases from J, the junction contained 6 bases not matched to a gene. The CDR3 DNA follows: TGCAGCGTTGGGACAGGACCTTTCTATGGCTACACCTTC. Translated, it gives CSVGTGPFYGYTF.

The genes are TRBV7-2 and TRBJ2-5, with 12 bases matching TRBD2. The CDR3 totals 17 residues. Germline-derived CDR1 and CDR2 are SGHTA and FQGNSA. Unmatched junction bases numbered 5, after V lost 0 bases and J lost 3 bases. The CDR3 region has the DNA TGTGCCAGCAGCTTAGCGGAGTCTAGCGGGGGGGAAGAGACCCAGTACTTC. Its translation: CASSLAESSGGEETQYF. Based on the CDR3 plus reference TRBV7-2 and TRBJ2-5, the full variable domain is GAGVSQSPSNKVTEKGKDVELRCDPISGHTALYWYRQSLGQGLEFLIYFQGNSAPDKSGLPSDRFSAERTGGSVSTLTIQRTQQEDSAVYLCASSLAESSGGEETQYFGPGTRLLVL.

The rearrangement links TRBV25-1 to TRBJ2-1, with 11 bases that match TRBD2. Germline CDR1 and CDR2: MGHDK and SYGVNS. The CDR3 is 17 residues long. With 4 bases clipped from V and 0 bases from J, the junction kept 5 bases outside the gene matches. The CDR3 DNA follows: TGTGCCAGCAGTGGGGGGACTAGCGGTCTCTCCTACAATGAGCAGTTCTTC. Protein sequence: CASSGGTSGLSYNEQFF.

This chain connects TRBV19 to TRBJ2-7; tentatively, D is TRBD1 (5 bases). CDR3 size: 12 residues. Germline assignment: CDR1 LNHDA and CDR2 SQIVND (reference sequence). Trimming removed 3 bases at V and 12 bases at J, with 15 bases between. CDR3 residues: CASSMEATEMYF. In DNA form, the CDR3 reads TGTGCCAGTAGTATGGAAGCGACAGAAATGTACTTC.